This TCR beta chain was documented in a study of blood T cell repertoires in COVID-19. Study overall: Samples representing acute and convalescent COVID-19 were sourced from the United States, Italy and Spain. In each case, the material was cDNA or gDNA derived from T cells, B-cell-depleted T cells, or PBMCs.

A note on this clone: Relative to the germline gene, one junction end is altered; a read error may explain this.

In the original workflow: Amplification from reference gene primers served as the basis for estimated nucleated cell counts. The assay was immunoSEQ multiplex PCR, and TCRdb's table has in-frame clones only and misses some. Clone size and V and J calls were adopted from that table, with D and trimming inferred from the DNA. The table lists around 80,000 clones, more than 80% of them singletons, with around 4.8% in the top ten. The CDR3 has 18 amino acids. Germline values: CDR1 SEHNR, CDR2 FQNEAQ (reference sequence). The receptor was isolated from a woman aged 80 or older with active or convalescent COVID-19. Sequenced sample: peripheral blood. The chain joins TRBV7-9 to TRBJ2-2; 10 bases align to TRBD1. CDR3 in DNA: TGTGCCAGCAGTTTAGGGCTCGGGGACAGGGGCAGGACCGGGGAGCTGTTTTTT. It is translated as CASSLGLGDRGRTGELFF. The full variable domain, with the rest looked up from reference TRBV7-9 and TRBJ2-2, is DTGVSQNPRHKITKRGQNVTFRCDPISEHNRLYWYRQTLGQGPEFLTYFQNEAQLEKSRLLSDRFSAERPKGSFSTLEIQRTEQGDSAMYLCASSLGLGDRGRTGELFFGEGSRLTVL.